The present entry profiles one TCR beta chain with its context. The V gene's germline CDR1 is SGHVS and CDR2 FQNEAQ. CDR3 length: 13 amino acids. V dropped 2 bases and J dropped 6 bases, with 8 bases sitting between them. This entry is derived from a study of T cell responses to AZD1222 COVID-19 vaccine. Data came from immunoSEQ multiplex PCR; TCRdb stores just in-frame clones and leaves some out. Found here are tens of thousands of clones, roughly nine tenths of them singletons; the top ten hold 2.2%. The receptor was derived from an adult in good health. The gene calls are TRBV7-8 and TRBJ1-5; D remains ambiguous. Material: peripheral blood, obtained on day 0 of AZD1222 vaccination. CDR3 sequence (DNA): TGTGCCAGCAGCTTACAGGCGGGTCAGCCCCAGCATTTT. Residues: CASSLQAGQPQHF.